A selection of T cell receptor beta chains follows, all from one sample in a study of blood T cell repertoires in COVID-19. Profiled with immunoSEQ multiplex PCR; TCRdb holds only in-frame clones, not every one. The table has 150,000 to 200,000 clones, roughly 80% seen once. Sample: PBMCs or T cells enriched from blood (not recorded which). The receptor source for this set is a man aged 45-65 years who had recovered from COVID-19. Both conserved end residues are part of each CDR3. The order of the fields is J gene, V gene, clone size, D gene, CDR3 DNA, CDR3 protein. A D gene is named only where the DNA matches it firmly. Clone size, where shown, is once, few, many, or a class for clones that have expanded.

j_gene: TRBJ2-3
v_gene: TRBV11-3
abundance: NA
d_gene: NA
CDR3nt: TGTGCCAGCAGCTCGGGCCGGGACATAGTTACGCAGTATTTT
CDR3aa: CASSSGRDIVTQYF

j_gene: TRBJ2-7
v_gene: TRBV28
abundance: NA
d_gene: TRBD1
CDR3nt: TGTGCCAGCAGATCCGACAGGGGGCATATCGAGCAGTACTTC
CDR3aa: CASRSDRGHIEQYF

j_gene: TRBJ2-7
v_gene: TRBV29-1
abundance: NA
d_gene: TRBD2
CDR3nt: TGCAGCGTTGTGTTGGGCGGGACTATATCCTACGAGCAGTACTTC
CDR3aa: CSVVLGGTISYEQYF

j_gene: TRBJ2-1
v_gene: TRBV18
abundance: NA
d_gene: TRBD1
CDR3nt: TGTGCCAGCTCACCCCCGGACAGGGGGCGCTACAATGAGCAGTTCTTC
CDR3aa: CASSPPDRGRYNEQFF

j_gene: TRBJ2-1
v_gene: TRBV5-1
abundance: NA
d_gene: NA
CDR3nt: TGCGCCAGCAGCTTGGTGGGGCAGGTCGACAATGAGCAGTTCTTC
CDR3aa: CASSLVGQVDNEQFF

j_gene: TRBJ1-5
v_gene: TRBV19
abundance: few
d_gene: NA
CDR3nt: TGTGCCAGTACGGGGTTAGGGGGGCCCCAGCATTTT
CDR3aa: CASTGLGGPQHF

j_gene: TRBJ2-5
v_gene: TRBV28
abundance: many
d_gene: TRBD2
CDR3nt: TGTGCCAGCAGTTTTTCCAGCGGGGGAATTCAAGAGACCCAGTACTTC
CDR3aa: CASSFSSGGIQETQYF

j_gene: TRBJ1-2
v_gene: TRBV6-5
abundance: NA
d_gene: NA
CDR3nt: TGTGCCAGCAGCTCAGTACCTAACTATGGCTACACCTTC
CDR3aa: CASSSVPNYGYTF

j_gene: TRBJ2-5
v_gene: TRBV20-1
abundance: NA
d_gene: NA
CDR3nt: TGCAGTGCTAGTCGACTAGAGCCCCGGGAGACCCAGTACTTC
CDR3aa: CSASRLEPRETQYF

j_gene: TRBJ2-5
v_gene: TRBV28
abundance: NA
d_gene: TRBD1
CDR3nt: TGTGCCAGCAGTCTGGACAGGGAACCGTTAGAGACCCAGTACTTC
CDR3aa: CASSLDREPLETQYF

j_gene: TRBJ2-3
v_gene: TRBV27
abundance: NA
d_gene: NA
CDR3nt: TGTGCCAGCAAAGTAGCGAGGAACACAGATACGCAGTATTTT
CDR3aa: CASKVARNTDTQYF